These 6 T cell receptor beta chains were all obtained from the same sample, sequenced in a study of control samples from healthy donors and cancer patients. Generated by immunoSEQ multiplex PCR, the TCRdb table keeps only in-frame clones and is missing some. Of about 54,000 clones in the sample, approximately 95% were seen once. Sequenced input: blood. These receptors were taken from a woman aged 30 to 39 in good health.

This rearrangement joins TRBV7-9 to TRBJ1-1; D possibly corresponds to TRBD1 (5 bases). V was shortened by 2 bases and J by 4 bases, with 11 bases between the two germline ends. Germline V gene sequence: CDR1 SEHNR, CDR2 FQNEAQ (reference sequence). The CDR3 extends over 14 amino acids. CDR3 DNA: TGTGCCAGCAGCTTAAATGGTGGGGCCACTGAAGCTTTCTTT. Translated, it gives CASSLNGGATEAFF.

The rearrangement joins TRBV30 to TRBJ1-6; D gene uncertain. This CDR3 is built from 17 residues. The germline V and J ends were trimmed by 0 bases and 2 bases, with 14 bases remaining between them. Germline-derived CDR1 and CDR2 are GTSNPN and SVGIG (reference sequence). CDR3 coding DNA: TGTGCCTGGAGTGTACTCCCGACCGGGACCTATAATTCACCCCTCCACTTT. It encodes CAWSVLPTGTYNSPLHF. Looking up the rest from reference TRBV30 and TRBJ1-6 gives the full variable domain: SQTIHQWPATLVQPVGSPLSLECTVEGTSNPNLYWYRQAAGRGLQLLFYSVGIGQISSEVPQNLSASRPQDRQFILSSKKLLLSDSGFYLCAWSVLPTGTYNSPLHFGNGTRLTVT.

The chain links TRBV4-1 to TRBJ2-7; possibly TRBD2 for D (6 bases). V was cut by 1 base and J by 2 bases, with 21 bases left in between. The CDR3 has 18 amino acids. Germline-derived CDR1 and CDR2 are MGHRA and YSYEKL. CDR3 amino acids: CASSQVPSAGGAAYEQYF. The CDR3 DNA is TGCGCCAGCAGCCAAGTCCCCTCAGCGGGCGGGGCGGCCTACGAGCAGTACTTC.

The chain joins TRBV27 to TRBJ1-6, with TRBD1 matching 7 bases. The CDR3 length is 14 residues. Germline lookup yields CDR1 MNHEY and CDR2 SMNVEV (reference sequence). J was trimmed by 9 bases and V by 4 bases; bases with no gene match: 6. The CDR3 here is CASSSLGGVSPLHF. The CDR3 DNA reads as TGTGCCAGCAGTTCCCTAGGGGGCGTTTCACCCCTCCACTTT.

V usage is TRBV28 and J usage is TRBJ2-2; a possible D gene is TRBD2 (5 bases). The CDR3 consists of 16 residues. The germline V gene encodes CDR1 MDHEN and CDR2 SYDVKM. V dropped 3 bases and J dropped 0 bases, with 11 bases sitting between them. Written as DNA, the CDR3 is TGTGCCAGCAGTTTGGCGGGCAGCGCGAACACCGGGGAGCTGTTTTTT. Its protein is CASSLAGSANTGELFF.

The gene calls are TRBV5-1 and TRBJ2-3; 7 nucleotides align to TRBD2. Per germline, CDR1 SGHRS and CDR2 YFSETQ. CDR3 length: 15 residues. J lost 0 bases, V lost 5 bases, and 6 bases had no gene match. CDR3 DNA sequence: TGCGCCAGCAGTGCTAGCGGCGGGAGCACAGATACGCAGTATTTT. Its translation is CASSASGGSTDTQYF.